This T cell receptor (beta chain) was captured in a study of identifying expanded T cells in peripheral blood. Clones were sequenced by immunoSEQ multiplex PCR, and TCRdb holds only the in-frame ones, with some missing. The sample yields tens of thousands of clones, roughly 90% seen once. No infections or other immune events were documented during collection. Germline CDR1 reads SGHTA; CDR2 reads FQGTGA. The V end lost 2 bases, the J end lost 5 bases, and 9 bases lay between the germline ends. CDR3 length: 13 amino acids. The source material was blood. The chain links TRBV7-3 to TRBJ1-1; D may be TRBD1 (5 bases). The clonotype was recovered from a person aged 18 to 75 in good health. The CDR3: CASSLGRQTEAFF. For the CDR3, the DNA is TGTGCCAGCAGCTTAGGTAGACAGACTGAAGCTTTCTTT.